These 28 T cell receptor beta chains were all obtained from the same sample, sequenced in a study of T cells in Graves' hyperthyroidism and ophthalmopathy (dated by TCRdb to the late 2010s). Receptor amplification or capture employed multiplex PCR. TCRdb names Illumina HiSeq 2000 as the instrument used. Amplification of TCR beta CDR3 regions was carried out from RNA transcripts. A first-round RT-PCR of the TCR CDR3 used the HTBI primer set with the Qiagen OneStep RT-PCR kit. TCRdb reanalyzed the raw reads on its own, using fastp at Q25 for trimming and MiXCR for clone calling, and kept in-frame beta chains. Entries that share a CDR3 protein sequence are merged under the most common genes and DNA. The sample yields hundreds of thousands of distinct CDR3 sequences; roughly 14% were counted once. The ten biggest clones cover roughly an eighth of the sample. The source material was blood. These receptors came from a woman between 18 and 29 years old with Graves' hyperthyroidism.

This sequence joins TRBV10-3 and TRBJ2-5, with 7 positions matching TRBD1. The CDR3 covers 15 residues. The ends lost 4 bases at V and 2 bases at J; junction bases unmatched: 7. From germline, CDR1 is ENHRY and CDR2 SYGVKD. CDR3 protein: CAISATGTAQETQYF. As DNA, the CDR3 is TGTGCCATCAGTGCTACCGGGACAGCACAAGAGACCCAGTACTTC.

This clonotype has ten or more counts. V and J are TRBV12-3 or TRBV12-4 and TRBJ1-5; 11 positions match TRBD1. The V segment lost 5 bases and the J segment 6 bases; nucleotides outside the gene matches: 6. The CDR3 sequence is 15 residues long. DNA for the CDR3: TGTGCCAGCAGTCTGGACAGGGGGCGAAGTCAGCCCCAGCATTTT. It yields the protein CASSLDRGRSQPQHF.

The chain joins TRBV7-3 to TRBJ1-1, with D perhaps TRBD1 (6 bases). The germline V and J ends were trimmed by 4 bases and 10 bases, with 16 bases remaining between them. CDR3 length equals 13 residues. Germline V gene data show CDR1 as SGHTA and CDR2 as FQGTGA. CDR3 protein: CASSWDSGARAFF. CDR3 nucleotides: TGTGCCAGCAGCTGGGATTCGGGGGCTAGAGCTTTCTTT.

The CDR3 sequence is CASSQVQGTTGELFF. CDR3 nucleotides: TGTGCCAGCAGCCAAGTTCAGGGGACCACCGGGGAGCTGTTTTTT. V and J are TRBV14 and TRBJ2-2; perhaps TRBD1 as D (6 bases). Trimming cost V 1 base and J 4 bases, with 10 bases left between them. In germline, CDR1 is SGHDN, CDR2 FVKESK. This CDR3 has 15 amino acids.

This chain joins TRBV5-1 and TRBJ1-4, with unresolved D. Germline CDR1 reads SGHRS; CDR2 reads YFSETQ. This CDR3 has 12 residues. Between the trimmed V and J ends, which lost 0 bases and 11 bases, there was a span of 8 bases. The CDR3 is CASSLGTGKLFF. The CDR3 region has the DNA TGCGCCAGCAGCTTGGGGACGGGGAAACTGTTTTTT.

The J gene is TRBJ2-1, the V gene TRBV12-3 or TRBV12-4; a weak D match, TRBD2 (6 bases). Trimming left V 5 bases short and J 3 bases short, with 17 bases between. The CDR3 has 16 amino acids. CDR3 loop: CASSPSRSGHYNEQFF. CDR3 in DNA: TGTGCCAGCAGTCCCTCCCGTAGCGGTCACTACAATGAGCAGTTCTTC.

This clonotype was detected ten times or more. The chain joins TRBV20-1 to TRBJ2-1; tentative D call: TRBD2 (5 bases). CDR1 DFQATT and CDR2 SNEGSKA come from the germline V gene (reference sequence). Between the trimmed V and J ends, which lost 0 bases and 8 bases, there was a span of 14 bases. The CDR3 spans 14 residues. CDR3 sequence: CSARDSRRVDEQFF. CDR3 sequence (DNA): TGCAGTGCTAGAGATAGCCGGCGGGTGGATGAGCAGTTCTTC.

The V gene is TRBV7-8, the J gene TRBJ1-6; D might be TRBD1 (5 bases). Germline V CDR1 and CDR2: SGHVS, FQNEAQ. The CDR3 contains 16 residues. Deletions cut 2 bases from V and 7 bases from J, with 15 bases between. CDR3 in amino acids: CASSLSPGTANSPLHF. CDR3 DNA sequence: TGTGCCAGCAGCTTATCGCCCGGGACCGCAAATTCACCCCTCCACTTT.

With respect to this clonotype: This could be a read error, since a much larger clone is one nucleotide away. The V gene is TRBV29-1, the J gene TRBJ2-1; possible D gene TRBD2, 6 bases. CDR1 is SQVTM and CDR2 is ANQGSEA in the germline V gene. Trimming cost V 7 bases and J 6 bases, with 19 bases left between them. This CDR3 has 14 amino acids. CDR3 amino acids: CSAFPTTRTNEQFF. The CDR3 DNA is TGCAGCGCCTTCCCCACGACTAGAACCAATGAGCAGTTCTTC.

V and J are TRBV9 and TRBJ1-2, with a weak D call TRBD1 (5 bases). Germline CDR1 is SGDLS and CDR2 is YYNGEE. Trimming left V 4 bases short and J 5 bases short, with 15 bases between. The CDR3 has 14 amino acids. The CDR3 loop is CASSTMEGTYGYTF. In DNA form, the CDR3 reads TGTGCCAGCAGCACTATGGAGGGGACGTATGGCTACACCTTC.

The chain is built from TRBV6-1 and TRBJ2-7; 8 nucleotides line up with TRBD1. V trimming: 8 bases; J trimming: 4 bases; junction bases outside the gene matches: 7. The CDR3 contains 13 residues. Germline V gives CDR1 MNHNS, CDR2 SASEGT. The CDR3 nucleotides are TGTGCCAGCGGGCTGGACAGGGTTTACGAGCAGTACTTC. Encoded protein: CASGLDRVYEQYF.

Only a few counts were recorded for this clonotype. This chain links TRBV5-1 with TRBJ1-3; D not certain. The CDR3 spans 13 residues. From germline, CDR1 is SGHRS and CDR2 YFSETQ. Trimming took off 0 bases at V and 5 bases at J, with 6 bases between the two ends. The DNA for the CDR3 is TGCGCCAGCAGCTTGGCCTCCAGAAACACCATATATTTT. It specifies CASSLASRNTIYF.

This clonotype was observed many times. The chain links TRBV5-1 to TRBJ1-1, with 7 bases identical to TRBD1. The CDR3 length is 14 residues. V lost 5 bases to trimming and J lost 4 bases; unmatched junction nucleotides: 8. The germline CDR1 and CDR2 sequences are SGHRS and YFSETQ. For the CDR3, the DNA is TGCGCCAGCAGGCCAGGACCAGGGGGCACTGAAGCTTTCTTT. Protein sequence: CASRPGPGGTEAFF.

This clonotype was recorded many times. The chain couples TRBV12-3 or TRBV12-4 to TRBJ1-5; D remains ambiguous. The CDR3 has 14 residues. V was trimmed by 3 bases and J by 6 bases, leaving 12 bases between them. Written as DNA, the CDR3 is TGTGCCAGCAGTTTGGGTGATCGTTTTCAGCCCCAGCATTTT. Residues: CASSLGDRFQPQHF.

The V call is TRBV5-8, the J call TRBJ1-6, with 7 bases fitting TRBD1. This CDR3 comprises 13 residues. Germline CDR1 reads SGHTS; CDR2 reads YDEGEE. Trimming removed 5 bases from V and 8 bases from J; junction bases left unmatched: 4. CDR3 DNA sequence: TGTGCCAGCAGGAGACAGGGAGATTCACCCCTCCACTTT. The encoded protein is CASRRQGDSPLHF.

The rearrangement links TRBV19 to TRBJ2-1; a possible D gene is TRBD2 (6 bases). Between the trimmed V and J ends, which lost 7 bases and 5 bases, there was a span of 12 bases. The CDR3 totals 13 residues. In germline, CDR1 is LNHDA, CDR2 SQIVND (reference sequence). The CDR3 DNA follows: TGTGCCAGTAACCCGGGACTGAACAATGAGCAGTTCTTC. Its protein product is CASNPGLNNEQFF.

The chain employs TRBV20-1 and TRBJ1-2, with D possibly TRBD1 on 5 matching bases. V was clipped by 6 bases and J by 4 bases, with 12 bases between them. Germline CDR1 DFQATT, CDR2 SNEGSKA (reference sequence). The CDR3 consists of 12 residues. This CDR3 reads CSAWDRLYGYTF. The CDR3 region has the DNA TGCAGTGCCTGGGACCGACTCTATGGCTACACCTTC.

The V call is TRBV19, the J call TRBJ1-2; D is uncertain. CDR3 size: 14 residues. V lost 2 bases and J lost 1, with 8 bases in between. Germline V lookup: CDR1 LNHDA, CDR2 SQIVND (reference sequence). The CDR3 sequence: CASSISAVNYGYTF. In nucleotides, the CDR3 is TGTGCCAGTAGTATATCAGCCGTTAACTATGGCTACACCTTC.

This clonotype came up many times. The genes are TRBV11-2 and TRBJ2-7; TRBD2 agrees at 15 bases. CDR1 and CDR2 from the germline V gene are SGHAT and FQNNGV. The CDR3 runs 16 residues. The J segment lost 6 bases and the V segment lost 5 bases, leaving 8 bases of the junction unmatched. The CDR3 bases are TGTGCCAGCAGCCTCCCGGGGGGACTAGCGGGAGGCGAGCAGTACTTC. This codes for CASSLPGGLAGGEQYF.

This clonotype turned up a few times. The chain carries TRBV20-1 and TRBJ2-7, with 11 bases lining up with TRBD2. Germline-derived CDR1 and CDR2 are DFQATT and SNEGSKA (reference sequence). J lost 7 bases, V lost 5 bases, and 16 bases had no gene match. The CDR3 covers 16 residues. The CDR3, as DNA: TGCAGTGCTTCCCAACCACTAGCGGGGGATGTCGGGGAGCAGTACTTC. It yields the protein CSASQPLAGDVGEQYF.

This clonotype was recorded many times. The chain recombines TRBV7-3 with TRBJ2-5, with 8 nucleotides matching TRBD1. Germline CDR1 and CDR2: SGHTA and FQGTGA. This CDR3 region has 13 residues. V was pared by 5 bases and J by 2 bases, with 1 base of the junction left unmatched. The CDR3 DNA reads as TGTGCCAGCAGCAACAGGGGGCAAGAGACCCAGTACTTC. This translates into CASSNRGQETQYF.

On this clonotype: A single base separates this from a much larger clone, so it may be a read error. The chain carries TRBV28 and TRBJ2-3; D is uncertain. The CDR3 totals 13 residues. Germline V CDR1 and CDR2: MDHEN, SYDVKM. CDR3 DNA: TGTGTCAGCAGTTCGGCCCAACCAGATACGCAGTATTTT. The encoded protein is CVSSSAQPDTQYF.

This clonotype was picked up many times. The chain recombines TRBV12-3 or TRBV12-4 with TRBJ1-5; TRBD1 aligns across 8 bases. With V trimmed by 4 bases and J by 0 bases, 8 bases remained unmatched. The CDR3 spans 17 residues. The chain's CDR3 is CASSSSQGGYSNQPQHF. In nucleotides, the CDR3 is TGTGCCAGCAGTTCATCACAGGGGGGATATAGCAATCAGCCCCAGCATTTT.

V and J are TRBV2 and TRBJ2-7; tentative D call: TRBD2 (6 bases). The CDR3 has 12 amino acids. Trimming stripped 7 bases from V and 0 bases from J, with 7 bases between. From germline, CDR1 is SNHLY and CDR2 FYNNEI. CDR3 in DNA: TGTGCCAGCACGACTAGCTCCTACGAGCAGTACTTC. Translating it yields CASTTSSYEQYF.

This rearrangement joins TRBV7-2 to TRBJ2-1; no firm D call. The CDR3 consists of 15 residues. Looked up from germline, CDR1 is SGHTA and CDR2 is FQGNSA. The V end was cut by 2 bases, the J end by 0 bases, with 8 bases between. Here the CDR3 reads CASSLNPSSYNEQFF. For the CDR3, the DNA is TGTGCCAGCAGCTTAAACCCCAGCTCCTACAATGAGCAGTTCTTC.

The rearrangement joins TRBV27 to TRBJ1-1; 7 positions match TRBD1. This CDR3 region has 17 residues. V was clipped by 8 bases and J by 1 base; unmatched bases: 16. CDR1 is MNHEY and CDR2 is SMNVEV in the germline V gene (reference sequence). CDR3 nucleotides: TGTGCCAGCTGCCCAACAGGGGTTTTTTTTGGGAACACTGAAGCTTTCTTT. Protein: CASCPTGVFFGNTEAFF.

This clonotype was counted at least ten times. V gene TRBV20-1 combines with J gene TRBJ2-1; TRBD2 matches at 8 bases. The CDR3 loop spans 14 amino acids. The trim removed 3 bases at V and 2 bases at J, leaving 3 bases unmatched. Germline lookup yields CDR1 DFQATT and CDR2 SNEGSKA (reference sequence). CDR3 loop: CSASKRGTYNEQFF. The CDR3 coding sequence is TGCAGTGCTAGTAAGCGGGGGACCTACAATGAGCAGTTCTTC.

For this clonotype: The germline gene is not matched at one end of the junction; a read error may be the cause. V and J are TRBV5-5 and TRBJ2-3; D unresolved. The assigned J gene may be wrong: the sequence end matches TRBJ1-5 better. This CDR3 is built from 16 residues. The germline V gene has CDR1 SGHKS and CDR2 YYEKEE (reference sequence). The CDR3 DNA reads TGCGCCAGCAGCTTGACTTCTAGCCTAAGCACAGATACGCAGCATTTT. Translation: CASSLTSSLSTDTQHF.